The 21 T cell receptor beta chains below all came from one sample that was sequenced in a study of blood T cell repertoires in COVID-19. Method: immunoSEQ multiplex PCR; TCRdb's copy keeps in-frame clones and lacks some. The sample carries roughly 320,000 clones, more than 85% recorded once. The sample comprised peripheral blood. These receptors were obtained from a man aged 70-80 years with acute or convalescent COVID-19.

As for this clone: Different DNA sequences within this sample yield the same CDR3. The chain joins TRBV7-2 to TRBJ1-3, with a tentative D call TRBD1 (6 bases). The ends were cut back, 1 base at V and 0 bases at J, with 7 bases in the middle. Germline assignment: CDR1 SGHTA and CDR2 FQGNSA. This CDR3 contains 15 residues. The CDR3 nucleotides read TGTGCCAGCAGCTTAGTACAGGGCTCTGGAAACACCATATATTTT. Encoded protein: CASSLVQGSGNTIYF. The variable domain in full, completed from reference TRBV7-2 and TRBJ1-3, reads GAGVSQSPSNKVTEKGKDVELRCDPISGHTALYWYRQSLGQGLEFLIYFQGNSAPDKSGLPSDRFSAERTGGSVSTLTIQRTQQEDSAVYLCASSLVQGSGNTIYFGEGSWLTVV.

This clone was found once. The V call is TRBV29-1, the J call TRBJ2-3, with TRBD1 matching 7 bases. Germline CDR1 is SQVTM and CDR2 is ANQGSEA. The CDR3 has 14 residues. The J segment lost 1 base and the V segment lost 8 bases, leaving 9 bases of the junction unmatched. CDR3 sequence: CSTGDSHRTDTQYF. The CDR3 DNA is TGCAGCACCGGGGACAGCCACCGCACAGATACGCAGTATTTT.

This rearrangement joins TRBV28 to TRBJ2-7, with 8 bases identical to TRBD1. CDR1 and CDR2 (germline): MDHEN, SYDVKM. The CDR3 consists of 14 residues. The junction had 8 bases not matched to a gene; V was cut back by 5 bases and J by 5 bases. CDR3 sequence: CASSPPDRAHEQYF. DNA for the CDR3: TGTGCCAGCAGTCCCCCGGACAGGGCCCACGAGCAGTACTTC. Together with reference TRBV28 and TRBJ2-7, the CDR3 gives the full variable domain: DVKVTQSSRYLVKRTGEKVFLECVQDMDHENMFWYRQDPGLGLRLIYFSYDVKMKEKGDIPEGYSVSREKKERFSLILESASTNQTSMYLCASSPPDRAHEQYFGPGTRLTVT.

The V call is TRBV25-1, the J call TRBJ2-3, with 10 bases matching TRBD1. Germline CDR1 MGHDK, CDR2 SYGVNS. With V trimmed by 5 bases and J by 3 bases, 2 bases remained unmatched. This CDR3 contains 14 residues. CDR3 region: CASSWTGGTDTQYF. In DNA, the CDR3 is TGTGCCAGCAGTTGGACAGGGGGGACAGATACGCAGTATTTT.

This chain links TRBV5-1 with TRBJ2-3, with 13 bases aligning to TRBD2. Unmatched junction bases numbered 12, after V lost 4 bases and J lost 4 bases. Germline V gene data show CDR1 as SGHRS and CDR2 as YFSETQ. The CDR3 is 18 amino acids. CDR3 protein: CASSPGLAGATGADTQYF. CDR3 nucleotides: TGCGCCAGCAGCCCCGGACTAGCGGGAGCAACCGGCGCAGATACGCAGTATTTT.

The chain uses TRBV3-1 (or the pseudogene TRBV3-2) and TRBJ1-6; D is perhaps TRBD1 (5 bases). Germline V lookup: CDR1 LGHDT, CDR2 YNNKEL (reference sequence). This CDR3 region has 15 residues. Trimming removed 0 bases at V and 7 bases at J, with 10 bases between. CDR3 sequence reads: CASSQDPQGNSPLHF. The CDR3 bases are TGTGCCAGCAGCCAAGATCCCCAGGGAAATTCACCCCTCCACTTT.

The V call is TRBV3-1 (or the pseudogene TRBV3-2), the J call TRBJ1-6, with 7 bases fitting TRBD1. Germline trimming cut 4 bases from V and 10 bases from J; bases unmatched to any gene: 4. The CDR3 is 13 residues long. Looked up from germline, CDR1 is LGHDT and CDR2 is YNNKEL (reference sequence). CDR3 nucleotide sequence: TGTGCCAGCAGCCGCACAGGGGAATCACCCCTCCACTTT. Encoded protein: CASSRTGESPLHF.

V gene TRBV15 combines with J gene TRBJ2-2, with TRBD1 identical over 7 bases. The CDR3 has 14 residues. Germline CDR1 reads LNHNV; CDR2 reads YYDKDF (reference sequence). V lost 4 bases to trimming and J lost 7 bases; unmatched junction nucleotides: 6. The CDR3 DNA follows: TGTGCCACCAGCATTACAGGGGTGGGCGGGGAGCTGTTTTTT. It yields the protein CATSITGVGGELFF.

The rearrangement joins TRBV19 to TRBJ2-6, with D unclear. Trimming shortened V by 1 base and J by 0 bases, and 4 bases separated the two germline ends. Per germline, CDR1 LNHDA and CDR2 SQIVND (reference sequence). The CDR3 runs to 15 residues. The CDR3 loop is CASSIASSGANVLTF. The CDR3 DNA is TGTGCCAGTAGTATAGCCAGCTCTGGGGCCAACGTCCTGACTTTC.

This clone appeared once. This chain uses TRBV11-2 with TRBJ2-7; TRBD1 matches at 7 bases. Trimming removed 0 bases from V and 6 bases from J; junction bases left unmatched: 2. The V gene's germline CDR1 is SGHAT and CDR2 FQNNGV. The CDR3 totals 13 residues. CDR3 sequence: CASSLENRGEQYF. The CDR3 coding sequence is TGTGCCAGCAGCTTAGAGAACAGGGGCGAGCAGTACTTC.

This sequence joins TRBV27 and TRBJ2-7; no firm D call. The CDR3 contains 14 residues. Germline V gene sequence: CDR1 MNHEY, CDR2 SMNVEV (reference sequence). V dropped 0 bases and J dropped 6 bases, with 12 bases sitting between them. Here the CDR3 DNA reads TGTGCCAGCAGTTTATCGAGGAGAAATCGCGAGCAGTACTTC. This sequence encodes CASSLSRRNREQYF.

This chain joins TRBV18 and TRBJ2-3, with D uncertain. This CDR3 contains 14 residues. Trimming took off 3 bases at V and 2 bases at J, with 9 bases between the two ends. The germline V gene encodes CDR1 KGHSH and CDR2 LQKENI. The CDR3: CASSPERSTDTQYF. CDR3 in DNA: TGTGCCAGCTCACCTGAACGGTCCACAGATACGCAGTATTTT.

The chain has TRBV4-1 and TRBJ2-1; TRBD2 might be the D (6 bases). With 0 bases removed from V and 4 bases from J, the gap between germline ends came to 10 bases. Germline lookup yields CDR1 MGHRA and CDR2 YSYEKL. The CDR3 sequence is 15 residues long. CDR3 in DNA: TGCGCCAGCAGCCAAGACGGGAGTTCGTACAATGAGCAGTTCTTC. Amino acids: CASSQDGSSYNEQFF.

The rearrangement joins TRBV9 to TRBJ2-7, with TRBD2 as a possible D gene (7 bases). The germline V and J ends were trimmed by 0 bases and 6 bases, with 13 bases remaining between them. Germline V lookup: CDR1 SGDLS, CDR2 YYNGEE. This CDR3 is built from 14 residues. This CDR3 reads CASSVGGGGGEQYF. The CDR3 bases are TGTGCCAGCAGCGTAGGAGGGGGAGGGGGCGAGCAGTACTTC. The full variable domain, rest sourced from reference TRBV9 and TRBJ2-7, is DSGVTQTPKHLITATGQRVTLRCSPRSGDLSVYWYQQSLDQGLQFLIQYYNGEERAKGNILERFSAQQFPDLHSELNLSSLELGDSALYFCASSVGGGGGEQYFGPGTRLTVT.

The rearrangement uses TRBV5-4 and TRBJ1-1; unclear D gene. There are 18 residues in the CDR3. V was trimmed by 1 base and J by 0 bases, leaving 19 bases between them. Germline V lookup: CDR1 SGHNT, CDR2 YYREEE (reference sequence). The DNA for the CDR3 is TGTGCCAGCAGCTTGATTGTAGGAGCGCCCGGGTTGAACACTGAAGCTTTCTTT. Translated: CASSLIVGAPGLNTEAFF.

This chain uses TRBV18 with TRBJ2-3; weak D call: TRBD1 (5 bases). CDR1 and CDR2 from the germline V gene are KGHSH and LQKENI. Deletions cut 6 bases from V and 3 bases from J, with 13 bases between. CDR3 length equals 14 residues. In nucleotides, the CDR3 is TGTGCCAGCTCCCCCTACCGACAGACAGATACGCAGTATTTT. It codes for CASSPYRQTDTQYF.

In its sample, this clone was seen a few times. The chain has TRBV6-6 and TRBJ1-1, with 9 bases fitting TRBD1. The V gene's germline CDR1 is MNHNY and CDR2 SVGAGI (reference sequence). This CDR3 region has 13 residues. The V segment lost 4 bases and the J segment 4 bases; nucleotides outside the gene matches: 1. The CDR3 region has the DNA TGTGCCAGCAGTTTGACAGGGGGCACTGAAGCTTTCTTT. Encoded protein: CASSLTGGTEAFF.

V and J are TRBV29-1 and TRBJ1-2; possible D gene TRBD1, 6 bases. Germline CDR1 is SQVTM and CDR2 is ANQGSEA. V lost 5 bases to trimming and J lost 7 bases, with 11 bases between them. This CDR3 has 11 amino acids. CDR3 in DNA: TGCAGCGTTACAGGGATACGTGGCTACACCTTC. This gives the protein CSVTGIRGYTF.

About this clone itself: Additional DNA sequences in this sample encode the identical CDR3. The chain is built from TRBV19 and TRBJ2-6; 7 nucleotides agree with TRBD1. The CDR3 is made up of 15 amino acids. In germline, CDR1 is LNHDA, CDR2 SQIVND (reference sequence). V lost 5 bases to trimming and J lost 1 base; unmatched junction nucleotides: 2. In nucleotides, the CDR3 is TGTGCCAGTAGTTCAGGGGGATCTGGGGCCAACGTCCTGACTTTC. As protein: CASSSGGSGANVLTF.

This clone was detected a few times. The gene calls are TRBV4-3 and TRBJ1-4, with 7 positions matching TRBD1. Trimming cost V 0 bases and J 4 bases; bases outside gene matches: 5. CDR1 is LGHNA, CDR2 YSLEER, per germline. CDR3 length: 16 residues. The CDR3 bases are TGCGCCAGCAGCCAAGATCCAGGGGGGATTAATGAAAAACTGTTTTTT. Encoded protein: CASSQDPGGINEKLFF.

This chain connects TRBV29-1 to TRBJ2-1, with D possibly matching TRBD2 (6 bases). The V and J ends lost 6 bases and 10 bases respectively, with 13 bases between them. Germline loops: CDR1 SQVTM, CDR2 ANQGSEA. The CDR3 has 11 amino acids. The CDR3 sequence is CSVGGAGEQFF. The CDR3 nucleotides are TGCAGCGTGGGGGGAGCGGGCGAGCAGTTCTTC.